This TCR beta chain comes out of a study of early stage breast cancer tumors. Measured with immunoSEQ multiplex PCR; TCRdb has only the in-frame clones, and not every one. The sample has some 41,000 clones, around 73% seen once. Germline V gives CDR1 SNHLY, CDR2 FYNNEI. This CDR3 is 13 amino acids long. The ends were cut back, 5 bases at V and 2 bases at J, with 8 bases in the middle. The sequence was collected from a person aged 50-59 years with breast cancer. V gene TRBV2 combines with J gene TRBJ2-3, with D possibly matching TRBD2 (6 bases). Material: blood. For the CDR3, the DNA is TGTGCCAGCAGTCCGGACTACACAGATACGCAGTATTTT. Translated, it gives CASSPDYTDTQYF.